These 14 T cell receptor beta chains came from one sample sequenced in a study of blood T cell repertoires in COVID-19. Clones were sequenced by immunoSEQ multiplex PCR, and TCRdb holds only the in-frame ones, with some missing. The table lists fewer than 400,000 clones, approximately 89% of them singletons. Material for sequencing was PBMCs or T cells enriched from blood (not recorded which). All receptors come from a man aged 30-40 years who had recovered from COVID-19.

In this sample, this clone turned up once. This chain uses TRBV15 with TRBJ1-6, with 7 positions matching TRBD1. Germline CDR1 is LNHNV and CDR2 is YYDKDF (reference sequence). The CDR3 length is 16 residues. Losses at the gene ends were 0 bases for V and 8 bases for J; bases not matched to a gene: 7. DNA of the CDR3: TGTGCCACCAGCAGAGATACCCAGGGGGGCTATTCACCCCTCCACTTT. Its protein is CATSRDTQGGYSPLHF.

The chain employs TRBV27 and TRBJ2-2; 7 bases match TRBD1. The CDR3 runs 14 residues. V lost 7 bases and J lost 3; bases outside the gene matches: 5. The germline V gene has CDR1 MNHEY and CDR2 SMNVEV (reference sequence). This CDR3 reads CASNRGPYTGELFF. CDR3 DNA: TGTGCCAGCAACAGGGGCCCCTACACCGGGGAGCTGTTTTTT.

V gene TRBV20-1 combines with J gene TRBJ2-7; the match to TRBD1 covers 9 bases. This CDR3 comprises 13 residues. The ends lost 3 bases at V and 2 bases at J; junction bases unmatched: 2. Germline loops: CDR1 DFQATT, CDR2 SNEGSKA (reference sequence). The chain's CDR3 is CSASWDRAYEQYF. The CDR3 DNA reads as TGCAGTGCTAGTTGGGACAGGGCCTACGAGCAGTACTTC.

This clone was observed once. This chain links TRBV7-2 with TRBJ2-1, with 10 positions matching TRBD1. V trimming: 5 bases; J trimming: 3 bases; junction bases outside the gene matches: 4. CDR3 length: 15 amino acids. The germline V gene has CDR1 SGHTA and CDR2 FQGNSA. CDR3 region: CASSGDRGIYNEQFF. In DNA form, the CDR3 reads TGTGCCAGCAGCGGGGACAGGGGAATCTACAATGAGCAGTTCTTC.

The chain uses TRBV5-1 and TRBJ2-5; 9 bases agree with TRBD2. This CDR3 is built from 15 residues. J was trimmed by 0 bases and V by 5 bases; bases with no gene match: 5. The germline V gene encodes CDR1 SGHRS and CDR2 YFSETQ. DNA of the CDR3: TGCGCCAGCAGGGAGCGGGGGGCCGACCAAGAGACCCAGTACTTC. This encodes CASRERGADQETQYF.

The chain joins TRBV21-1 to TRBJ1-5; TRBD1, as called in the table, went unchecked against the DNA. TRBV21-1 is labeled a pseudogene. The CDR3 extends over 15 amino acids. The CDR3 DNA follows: TGTGCCAGCAGCAAAGGTTCGACAGGGCGTCAGCCCCAGCATTTT. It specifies CASSKGSTGRQPQHF.

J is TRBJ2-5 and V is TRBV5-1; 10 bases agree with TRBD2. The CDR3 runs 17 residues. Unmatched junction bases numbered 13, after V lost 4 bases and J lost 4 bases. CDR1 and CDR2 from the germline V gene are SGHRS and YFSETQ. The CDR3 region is CASSRQLAGGTGETQYF. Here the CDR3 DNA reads TGCGCCAGCAGCCGCCAGTTAGCGGGGGGAACCGGAGAGACCCAGTACTTC.

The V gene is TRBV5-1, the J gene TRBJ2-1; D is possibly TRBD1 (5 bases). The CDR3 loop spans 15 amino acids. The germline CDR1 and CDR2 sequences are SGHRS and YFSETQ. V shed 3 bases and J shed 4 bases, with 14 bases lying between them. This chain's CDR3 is CASSSELRDYNEQFF. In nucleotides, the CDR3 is TGCGCCAGCAGCTCCGAACTCAGGGATTACAATGAGCAGTTCTTC.

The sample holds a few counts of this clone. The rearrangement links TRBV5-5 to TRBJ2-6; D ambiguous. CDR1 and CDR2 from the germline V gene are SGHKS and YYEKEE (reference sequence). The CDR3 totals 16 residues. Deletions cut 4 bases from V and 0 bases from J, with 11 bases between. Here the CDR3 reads CASSPSQSSGANVLTF. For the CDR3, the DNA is TGTGCCAGCAGCCCCTCACAGAGCTCTGGGGCCAACGTCCTGACTTTC.

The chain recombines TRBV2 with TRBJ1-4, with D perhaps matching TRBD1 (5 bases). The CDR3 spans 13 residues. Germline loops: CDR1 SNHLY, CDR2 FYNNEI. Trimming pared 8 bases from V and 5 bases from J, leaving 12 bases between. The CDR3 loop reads CASVTGPNEKLFF. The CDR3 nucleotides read TGTGCCAGCGTCACAGGCCCCAATGAAAAACTGTTTTTT.

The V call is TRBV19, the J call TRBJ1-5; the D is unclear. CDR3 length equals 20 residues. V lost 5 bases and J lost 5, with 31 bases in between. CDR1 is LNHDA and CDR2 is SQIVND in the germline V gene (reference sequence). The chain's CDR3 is CASSVPGEIVWEGSHQPQHF. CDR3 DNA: TGTGCCAGTAGTGTTCCCGGGGAGATTGTTTGGGAAGGCTCTCATCAGCCCCAGCATTTT.

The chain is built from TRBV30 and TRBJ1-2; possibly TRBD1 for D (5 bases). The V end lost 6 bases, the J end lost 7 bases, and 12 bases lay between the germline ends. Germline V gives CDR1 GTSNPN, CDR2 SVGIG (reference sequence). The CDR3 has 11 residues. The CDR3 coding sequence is TGTGCCTGTCATCCAGGGTTTGGCTACACCTTC. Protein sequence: CACHPGFGYTF.

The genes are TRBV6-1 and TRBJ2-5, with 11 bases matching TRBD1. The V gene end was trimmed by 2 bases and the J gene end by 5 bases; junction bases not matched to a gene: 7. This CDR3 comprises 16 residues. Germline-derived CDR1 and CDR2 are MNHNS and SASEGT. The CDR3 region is CASSEWGTGGRETQYF. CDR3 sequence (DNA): TGTGCCAGCAGTGAATGGGGGACAGGGGGTAGGGAGACCCAGTACTTC.

CDR3 residues: CASSPGMNTEAFF. The CDR3 nucleotides are TGTGCCAGCAGCCCAGGGATGAACACTGAAGCTTTCTTT. This rearrangement joins TRBV27 to TRBJ1-1; D possibly corresponds to TRBD1 (5 bases). V was clipped by 6 bases and J by 0 bases, with 8 bases between them. Germline values: CDR1 MNHEY, CDR2 SMNVEV (reference sequence). This CDR3 contains 13 residues.